Each of the 15 T cell receptor beta chains below was sequenced from the same sample in a study of T cells in Graves' hyperthyroidism and ophthalmopathy. Authors of the study amplified TCR beta CDR3 regions from RNA transcripts. TCR CDR3 regions were first amplified by RT-PCR with HTBI primers. TCRdb used MiXCR to reprocess the multiplex PCR reads, holding one entry per CDR3 protein. The table includes a few hundred thousand distinct CDR3 sequences, about 17% detected once. Sequencing was done on a sample of blood. Every receptor here comes from an older woman with Graves' ophthalmopathy.

The CDR3 here is CASSYTGVANYGYTF. In nucleotides, the CDR3 is TGTGCCAGCAGCTACACAGGGGTTGCTAACTATGGCTACACCTTC. J is TRBJ1-2 and V is TRBV7-9; 7 positions agree with TRBD1. Germline V gives CDR1 SEHNR, CDR2 FQNEAQ (reference sequence). CDR3 size: 15 residues. The ends lost 4 bases at V and 0 bases at J; junction bases unmatched: 5.

The chain uses TRBV18 and TRBJ2-3, with D unresolved. Germline V gene data show CDR1 as KGHSH and CDR2 as LQKENI. Trimming cost V 3 bases and J 3 bases, with 7 bases left between them. The CDR3 has 13 residues. CDR3 sequence reads: CASSPGLTDTQYF. In DNA form, the CDR3 reads TGTGCCAGCTCACCGGGTTTGACAGATACGCAGTATTTT.

This clonotype was seen a handful of times. This chain joins TRBV2 and TRBJ2-5, with 7 bases that match TRBD1. J lost 5 bases, V lost 5 bases, and 8 bases had no gene match. Germline loops: CDR1 SNHLY, CDR2 FYNNEI. The CDR3 covers 14 residues. In DNA form, the CDR3 reads TGTGCCAGCAGTCAAACGACAGGGTCGGAGACCCAGTACTTC. Its protein product is CASSQTTGSETQYF.

This clonotype was recorded a few times. V is TRBV28 and J is TRBJ1-1; 9 positions agree with TRBD1. The CDR3 sequence is 16 residues long. Germline loops: CDR1 MDHEN, CDR2 SYDVKM. Germline trimming cut 6 bases from V and 4 bases from J; bases unmatched to any gene: 12. The chain's CDR3 is CASSALTGTGSTEAFF. CDR3 DNA sequence: TGTGCCAGCAGCGCGTTAACCGGGACAGGGTCCACTGAAGCTTTCTTT.

In its sample, this clonotype was seen many times. This chain connects TRBV2 to TRBJ2-1; no reliable D call. The germline gives CDR1 SNHLY, CDR2 FYNNEI. This CDR3 region has 13 residues. The ends were cut back, 6 bases at V and 4 bases at J, with 10 bases in the middle. DNA of the CDR3: TGTGCCAGCAGGGTCGAGGTTTACAATGAGCAGTTCTTC. Translating it yields CASRVEVYNEQFF. Variable domain in full (rest from reference TRBV2 and TRBJ2-1): EPEVTQTPSHQVTQMGQEVILRCVPISNHLYFYWYRQILGQKVEFLVSFYNNEISEKSEIFDDQFSVERPDGSNFTLKIRSTKLEDSAMYFCASRVEVYNEQFFGPGTRLTVL.

The table lists this clonotype with many counts. The DNA of the CDR3 is TGCAGTGCTAGGTACGGACAGGGGGCAAATGAGCAGTTCTTC. Translating it yields CSARYGQGANEQFF. This chain links TRBV20-1 with TRBJ2-1; 11 nucleotides agree with TRBD1. CDR3 size: 14 residues. Germline V gene sequence: CDR1 DFQATT, CDR2 SNEGSKA (reference sequence). Trimming at V came to 3 bases and at J to 7 bases, leaving 5 bases not matched to a gene.

This clonotype was seen repeatedly, ten times or more. CDR3 in DNA: TGTGCCAGCAGTCCGAGGCACAGTTACGAGCAGTACTTC. As protein: CASSPRHSYEQYF. The rearrangement joins TRBV7-2 to TRBJ2-7; no clear D gene. This CDR3 has 13 residues. Germline V gives CDR1 SGHTA, CDR2 FQGNSA. V was trimmed by 6 bases and J by 4 bases, leaving 13 bases between them. The entire variable domain, with the rest obtained from reference TRBV7-2 and TRBJ2-7, is as follows: GAGVSQSPSNKVTEKGKDVELRCDPISGHTALYWYRQSLGQGLEFLIYFQGNSAPDKSGLPSDRFSAERTGGSVSTLTIQRTQQEDSAVYLCASSPRHSYEQYFGPGTRLTVT.

V is TRBV27 and J is TRBJ2-5; D call uncertain. The CDR3 has 13 amino acids. In germline, CDR1 is MNHEY, CDR2 SMNVEV (reference sequence). Deletions cut 3 bases from V and 5 bases from J, with 10 bases between. CDR3 in amino acids: CASSFLGSETQYF. DNA of the CDR3: TGTGCCAGCAGTTTTCTGGGATCGGAGACCCAGTACTTC.

This clonotype occurred many times. The V and J genes are TRBV18 and TRBJ2-3; 7 nucleotides agree with TRBD1. Germline trimming cut 6 bases from V and 2 bases from J; bases unmatched to any gene: 8. The CDR3 totals 15 residues. The germline CDR1 and CDR2 sequences are KGHSH and LQKENI. The chain's CDR3 is CASSQQGTLTDTQYF. The CDR3 bases are TGTGCCAGCTCCCAACAGGGGACCCTCACAGATACGCAGTATTTT.

In its sample, this clonotype was seen a few times. The rearrangement uses TRBV30 and TRBJ2-5; D is possibly TRBD2 (6 bases). This CDR3 has 14 amino acids. Between the trimmed V and J ends, which lost 0 bases and 5 bases, there was a span of 13 bases. Germline-derived CDR1 and CDR2 are GTSNPN and SVGIG (reference sequence). This CDR3 reads CAWSVGSGVETQYF. CDR3 bases: TGTGCCTGGAGTGTCGGGAGCGGTGTGGAGACCCAGTACTTC.

The chain uses TRBV28 and TRBJ2-2; 8 bases align to TRBD2. Germline loops: CDR1 MDHEN, CDR2 SYDVKM. This CDR3 spans 15 amino acids. V shed 6 bases, J shed 2 bases, and the junction held 5 bases outside the gene matches. CDR3 nucleotide sequence: TGTGCCAGCAGCCCCAGCGGGAGAAACACCGGGGAGCTGTTTTTT. Its protein product is CASSPSGRNTGELFF.

In its sample, this clonotype was seen many times. The chain links TRBV7-9 to TRBJ2-5; D may match TRBD1 or TRBD2 (5 bases each). Trimming stripped 4 bases from V and 1 base from J, with 10 bases between. This CDR3 has 14 residues. Germline values: CDR1 SEHNR, CDR2 FQNEAQ (reference sequence). The CDR3 here is CASSSMGPQETQYF. As DNA, the CDR3 is TGTGCCAGCAGCTCAATGGGACCCCAAGAGACCCAGTACTTC. Complete variable domain (other parts from reference TRBV7-9 and TRBJ2-5): DTGVSQNPRHKITKRGQNVTFRCDPISEHNRLYWYRQTLGQGPEFLTYFQNEAQLEKSRLLSDRFSAERPKGSFSTLEIQRTEQGDSAMYLCASSSMGPQETQYFGPGTRLLVL.

The chain uses TRBV20-1 and TRBJ2-3; 8 bases match TRBD2. Trimming at V came to 0 bases and at J to 1 base, leaving 3 bases not matched to a gene. The CDR3 extends over 15 amino acids. Germline lookup yields CDR1 DFQATT and CDR2 SNEGSKA (reference sequence). The CDR3: CSAREVSGGTDTQYF. Here the CDR3 DNA reads TGCAGTGCTAGAGAAGTTAGCGGGGGCACAGATACGCAGTATTTT.

This clonotype has a handful of counts. V gene TRBV30 combines with J gene TRBJ1-6; 9 bases are a match to TRBD1. CDR1 and CDR2 from the germline V gene are GTSNPN and SVGIG (reference sequence). The CDR3 has 13 amino acids. J lost 7 bases, V lost 7 bases, and 5 bases had no gene match. As DNA, the CDR3 is TGTGCCTCTCACAGGGGGCAAAATTCACCCCTCCACTTT. Protein sequence: CASHRGQNSPLHF.

This clonotype was counted many times. The chain links TRBV7-8 to TRBJ2-1; no definite D call. The V and J ends lost 4 bases and 2 bases respectively, with 15 bases between them. The germline gives CDR1 SGHVS, CDR2 FQNEAQ. This CDR3 is 16 amino acids long. DNA of the CDR3: TGTGCCAGCAGCTCAGACACCTCCGTAACCTACAATGAGCAGTTCTTC. Protein sequence: CASSSDTSVTYNEQFF. The full variable domain, in which reference TRBV7-8 and TRBJ2-1 provide the parts outside the CDR3, is GAGVSQSPRYKVAKRGQDVALRCDPISGHVSLFWYQQALGQGPEFLTYFQNEAQLDKSGLPSDRFFAERPEGSVSTLKIQRTQQEDSAVYLCASSSDTSVTYNEQFFGPGTRLTVL.